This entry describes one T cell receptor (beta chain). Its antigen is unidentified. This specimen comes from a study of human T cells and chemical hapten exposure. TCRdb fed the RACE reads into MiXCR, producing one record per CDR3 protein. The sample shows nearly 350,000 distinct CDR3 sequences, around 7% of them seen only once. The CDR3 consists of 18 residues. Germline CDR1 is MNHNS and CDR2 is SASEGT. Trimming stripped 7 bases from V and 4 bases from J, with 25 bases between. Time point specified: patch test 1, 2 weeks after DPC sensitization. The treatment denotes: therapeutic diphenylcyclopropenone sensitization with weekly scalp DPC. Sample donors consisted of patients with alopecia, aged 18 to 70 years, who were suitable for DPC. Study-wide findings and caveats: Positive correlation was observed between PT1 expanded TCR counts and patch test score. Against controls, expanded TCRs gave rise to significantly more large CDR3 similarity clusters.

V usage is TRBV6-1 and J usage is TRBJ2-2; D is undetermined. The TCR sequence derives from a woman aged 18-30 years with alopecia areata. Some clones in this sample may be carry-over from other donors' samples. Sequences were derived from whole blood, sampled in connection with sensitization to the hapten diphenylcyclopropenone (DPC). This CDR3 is CASNDHPRSNSFTGELFF. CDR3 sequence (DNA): TGTGCCAGCAATGACCATCCGCGATCTAACAGCTTCACCGGGGAGCTGTTTTTT.